This is a list of T cell receptor beta chains from one sample in a study of blood T cell repertoires in COVID-19. The method was immunoSEQ multiplex PCR; TCRdb's version includes in-frame clones alone and lacks a portion of them. The sample has about 59,000 clones, more than 80% seen once; the top ten hold about 16%. Specimen: peripheral blood. These receptors came from a man at least 80 years old with acute or convalescent COVID-19. Both conserved end residues are part of each CDR3. The D gene is left open where the match is weak. Some rows mark clone size as missing; the rest say once, few, many or name a class of expanded clone.

size: -; V: TRBV7-9; D: -; J: TRBJ2-3; CDR3: CASSARGATDTQYF; DNA: TGTGCCAGCAGCGCCAGGGGGGCGACAGATACGCAGTATTTT
size: -; V: TRBV18; D: TRBD2; J: TRBJ2-7; CDR3: CASSGPGTSGLYEQYF; DNA: TGTGCCAGCTCAGGACCCGGGACTAGCGGCTTGTACGAGCAGTACTTC
size: -; V: TRBV7-2; D: -; J: TRBJ1-3; CDR3: CASSFSGDSSGNTIYF; DNA: TGTGCCAGCAGCTTTTCAGGGGATAGCTCTGGAAACACCATATATTTT
size: -; V: TRBV10-1; D: TRBD1; J: TRBJ2-2; CDR3: CANRQGWELFF; DNA: TGCGCCAACCGACAGGGCTGGGAGCTGTTTTTT
size: -; V: TRBV28; D: -; J: TRBJ2-7; CDR3: CASSLPLSTGYYEQYF; DNA: TGTGCCAGCAGTCTTCCCCTCTCGACAGGATACTACGAGCAGTACTTC
size: -; V: TRBV6-1; D: TRBD1; J: TRBJ1-5; CDR3: CASSAPGGAGNQPQHF; DNA: TGTGCCAGCAGTGCCCCAGGGGGCGCGGGCAATCAGCCCCAGCATTTT
size: -; V: TRBV28; D: TRBD1; J: TRBJ2-7; CDR3: CASRKGQGTDEQYF; DNA: TGTGCCAGCAGAAAGGGACAGGGGACGGACGAGCAGTACTTC
size: -; V: TRBV5-4; D: -; J: TRBJ2-7; CDR3: CASSSGGAQGPGEQYF; DNA: TGTGCCAGCAGCTCCGGGGGGGCACAGGGGCCAGGCGAGCAGTACTTC
size: -; V: TRBV5-6; D: TRBD2; J: TRBJ2-1; CDR3: CASFRLAGNEQFF; DNA: TGTGCCAGTTTTAGGCTAGCGGGGAATGAGCAGTTCTTC
size: -; V: TRBV19; D: -; J: TRBJ2-7; CDR3: CASSTATGLPYEQYF; DNA: TGTGCCAGTAGTACCGCGACAGGCTTACCCTACGAGCAGTACTTC
size: once; V: TRBV6-6; D: TRBD1; J: TRBJ1-5; CDR3: CASSLGQGENSNQPQHF; DNA: TGTGCCAGCAGTCTCGGACAGGGGGAAAATAGCAATCAGCCCCAGCATTTT
size: -; V: TRBV11-2; D: TRBD1; J: TRBJ2-1; CDR3: CASSSGQGRFF; DNA: TGTGCCAGCAGCTCAGGACAGGGGCGGTTCTTC
size: few; V: TRBV19; D: TRBD1; J: TRBJ2-7; CDR3: CASSSRQGANEQYF; DNA: TGTGCCAGTAGTTCCCGACAGGGGGCCAACGAGCAGTACTTC
size: -; V: TRBV2; D: -; J: TRBJ1-5; CDR3: CASSPRINQPQHF; DNA: TGTGCCAGCAGTCCGAGGATCAATCAGCCCCAGCATTTT
size: -; V: TRBV19; D: TRBD1; J: TRBJ2-7; CDR3: CASSTDTGGYEQYF; DNA: TGTGCCAGTAGTACAGACACAGGGGGCTACGAGCAGTACTTC
size: -; V: TRBV3-1/TRBV3-2; D: -; J: TRBJ2-4; CDR3: CASSQDSPGVVAKNIQYF; DNA: TGTGCCAGCAGCCAAGATAGCCCAGGGGTCGTAGCCAAAAACATTCAGTACTTC
size: -; V: TRBV18; D: -; J: TRBJ2-7; CDR3: CASSPPSSKDEQYF; DNA: TGTGCCAGCTCACCACCGTCTAGCAAAGACGAGCAGTACTTC
size: -; V: TRBV24-1; D: -; J: TRBJ2-1; CDR3: CATSDAGRSYNEQFF; DNA: TGTGCCACCAGTGATGCAGGCCGGTCCTACAATGAGCAGTTCTTC
size: -; V: TRBV28; D: -; J: TRBJ1-6; CDR3: CASSLKSGDGNSPLHF; DNA: TGTGCCAGCAGTTTAAAGTCAGGGGATGGGAATTCACCCCTCCACTTT
size: -; V: TRBV25-1; D: -; J: TRBJ1-4; CDR3: CASTSGWENEKLFF; DNA: TGTGCCAGCACTTCAGGGTGGGAAAATGAAAAACTGTTTTTT
size: -; V: TRBV5-1; D: TRBD1; J: TRBJ1-2; CDR3: CASGRGTGPYGYTF; DNA: TGCGCCAGCGGCCGGGGGACAGGCCCCTATGGCTACACCTTC
size: -; V: TRBV5-1; D: -; J: TRBJ2-1; CDR3: CASSFRTEEQFF; DNA: TGCGCCAGCAGCTTTAGGACAGAGGAGCAGTTCTTC
size: -; V: TRBV13; D: TRBD2; J: TRBJ2-7; CDR3: CASSRGASGGTYEQYF; DNA: TGTGCCAGCAGCCGTGGTGCTAGCGGGGGGACCTACGAGCAGTACTTC
size: -; V: TRBV5-6; D: -; J: TRBJ2-1; CDR3: CASSARGSSYNEQFF; DNA: TGTGCCAGCAGCGCACGGGGGAGCTCCTACAATGAGCAGTTCTTC
size: -; V: TRBV7-2; D: TRBD1; J: TRBJ1-4; CDR3: CASSGDRGYEKLFF; DNA: TGTGCCAGCAGCGGCGACAGGGGATACGAAAAACTGTTTTTT
size: -; V: TRBV7-9; D: TRBD2; J: TRBJ2-7; CDR3: CASSASGGPRPYEQYF; DNA: TGTGCCAGCAGCGCGAGCGGGGGGCCGAGACCCTACGAGCAGTACTTC
size: -; V: TRBV5-1; D: TRBD2; J: TRBJ2-1; CDR3: CASRTSGPSYNEQFF; DNA: TGCGCCAGCAGGACTAGCGGTCCCTCCTACAATGAGCAGTTCTTC
size: few; V: TRBV19; D: -; J: TRBJ2-1; CDR3: CASSRDPKLGGEQFF; DNA: TGTGCCAGTAGTAGGGACCCAAAGCTCGGGGGTGAGCAGTTCTTC
size: -; V: TRBV7-9; D: -; J: TRBJ2-5; CDR3: CASSLGGVETQYF; DNA: TGTGCCAGCAGCTTAGGGGGGGTAGAGACCCAGTACTTC
size: -; V: TRBV6-2/TRBV6-3; D: -; J: TRBJ2-7; CDR3: CASSYSGGDLSYEQYF; DNA: TGTGCCAGCAGTTACTCAGGCGGGGACCTCTCCTACGAGCAGTACTTC
size: -; V: TRBV14; D: TRBD2; J: TRBJ2-1; CDR3: CASRRAGGPVYEQFF; DNA: TGTGCCAGCAGAAGAGCGGGGGGGCCTGTCTATGAGCAGTTCTTC
size: -; V: TRBV10-3; D: TRBD2; J: TRBJ2-7; CDR3: CAISELAGGYEQYF; DNA: TGTGCCATCAGCGAACTAGCGGGGGGCTACGAGCAGTACTTC
size: -; V: TRBV7-8; D: TRBD2; J: TRBJ2-5; CDR3: CASSLGLAGAGETQYF; DNA: TGTGCCAGCAGCCTGGGACTAGCGGGGGCGGGAGAGACCCAGTACTTC
size: -; V: TRBV12-3/TRBV12-4; D: -; J: TRBJ2-3; CDR3: CASSSVDTQYF; DNA: TGTGCCAGCAGTTCTGTAGATACGCAGTATTTT
size: -; V: TRBV14; D: TRBD1; J: TRBJ1-4; CDR3: CASSQDTGGRTNEKLFF; DNA: TGTGCCAGCAGCCAAGATACAGGGGGCAGAACTAATGAAAAACTGTTTTTT
size: -; V: TRBV2; D: TRBD2; J: TRBJ2-7; CDR3: CASSRLAGGYEQYF; DNA: TGTGCCAGCAGCAGACTAGCGGGGGGCTACGAGCAGTACTTC
size: -; V: TRBV6-5; D: -; J: TRBJ2-7; CDR3: CASKRSGYEQYF; DNA: TGTGCCAGCAAAAGGTCAGGCTACGAGCAGTACTTC
size: -; V: TRBV3-1/TRBV3-2; D: -; J: TRBJ2-1; CDR3: CASSPLGTSYNEQFF; DNA: TGTGCCAGCAGCCCGCTGGGGACTTCCTACAATGAGCAGTTCTTC
size: -; V: TRBV28; D: -; J: TRBJ1-3; CDR3: CASSLRDTIYF; DNA: TGTGCCAGCAGTTTGAGGGACACCATATATTTT
size: -; V: TRBV7-9; D: TRBD1; J: TRBJ2-1; CDR3: CASSASGQGRQFF; DNA: TGTGCCAGCAGCGCCTCGGGACAGGGGAGGCAGTTCTTC
size: -; V: TRBV7-2; D: -; J: TRBJ2-1; CDR3: CASSSQRKEQFF; DNA: TGTGCCAGCAGCTCCCAGCGTAAGGAGCAGTTCTTC
size: -; V: TRBV3-1/TRBV3-2; D: TRBD1; J: TRBJ1-2; CDR3: CASSRAGGYYGYTF; DNA: TGTGCCAGCAGCCGAGCAGGGGGATACTATGGCTACACCTTC
size: -; V: TRBV6-5; D: -; J: TRBJ1-4; CDR3: CASRLTGTTLEKLFF; DNA: TGTGCCAGCAGACTTACCGGGACAACCTTGGAAAAACTGTTTTTT
size: -; V: TRBV28; D: -; J: TRBJ2-7; CDR3: CASSFTGIYEQYF; DNA: TGTGCCAGCAGTTTTACAGGGATCTACGAGCAGTACTTC
size: once; V: TRBV7-9; D: TRBD1; J: TRBJ1-3; CDR3: CASSPGQGSNTIYF; DNA: TGTGCCAGCAGCCCAGGACAGGGGTCGAACACCATATATTTT
size: few; V: TRBV5-1; D: TRBD2; J: TRBJ2-3; CDR3: CASRLAGDRTDTQYF; DNA: TGCGCCAGCAGATTAGCGGGGGATCGCACAGATACGCAGTATTTT
size: -; V: TRBV27; D: -; J: TRBJ1-2; CDR3: CASSPYLTANYGYTF; DNA: TGTGCCAGCAGTCCCTACCTAACCGCCAACTATGGCTACACCTTC
size: once; V: TRBV7-9; D: -; J: TRBJ1-5; CDR3: CASSLEGGFDQPQHF; DNA: TGTGCCAGCAGCTTAGAAGGGGGTTTCGATCAGCCCCAGCATTTT
size: -; V: TRBV11-2; D: -; J: TRBJ1-1; CDR3: CASSLGLNTKAFF; DNA: TGTGCCAGCAGCTTGGGGCTTAACACTAAAGCTTTCTTT
size: -; V: TRBV19; D: -; J: TRBJ1-5; CDR3: CASTLPGGNQPQHF; DNA: TGTGCCAGTACCCTTCCGGGGGGCAATCAGCCCCAGCATTTT
size: -; V: TRBV6-5; D: -; J: TRBJ2-1; CDR3: CASNSGTYEGHEQFF; DNA: TGTGCCAGCAATTCTGGGACATACGAGGGGCATGAGCAGTTCTTC
size: -; V: TRBV19; D: TRBD2; J: TRBJ2-2; CDR3: CASRRTSGNTGELFF; DNA: TGTGCCAGTAGGCGGACTAGCGGGAACACCGGGGAGCTGTTTTTT
size: once; V: TRBV6-1; D: TRBD1; J: TRBJ1-5; CDR3: CASSEGQGGMPQHF; DNA: TGTGCCAGCAGTGAAGGACAGGGGGGTATGCCCCAGCATTTT